The rows below give T cell receptor beta chains drawn from one sample of a study of cytomegalovirus exposure and HLA in healthy donors. The table came from immunoSEQ multiplex PCR; TCRdb's copy has only in-frame clones and leaves some out. The sample yields some 160,000 clones, over 60% seen once. Sequencing was carried out using PBMCs. Source of these receptors: a middle-aged man in good health and CMV-seronegative. CDR3s include the opening cysteine and the closing phenylalanine or tryptophan. The D gene is left open where the match is weak. Size values are once, few and many counts, or a class for expanded clones, and some rows have none.

cdr3_aa: CASSPRTSWDEQYF
cdr3_nt: TGTGCCAGCAGCCCTAGGACTAGCTGGGACGAGCAGTACTTC
cdr3_length: 14
d_call: TRBD2
v_call: TRBV7-8
j_call: TRBJ2-7
clone_size: once

cdr3_aa: CASSQDSTGREDRTEAFF
cdr3_nt: TGCGCCAGCAGCCAAGATTCGACAGGGCGAGAGGATAGGACTGAAGCTTTCTTT
cdr3_length: 18
d_call: TRBD1
v_call: TRBV4-1
j_call: TRBJ1-1
clone_size: -

cdr3_aa: CASSLTGSGGNTIYF
cdr3_nt: TGTGCCAGCTCGCTGACCGGGAGTGGTGGAAACACCATATATTTT
cdr3_length: 15
d_call: -
v_call: TRBV18
j_call: TRBJ1-3
clone_size: once

cdr3_aa: CASKDRLAGETGELFF
cdr3_nt: TGTGCCAGCAAAGATCGGCTAGCGGGGGAAACCGGGGAGCTGTTTTTT
cdr3_length: 16
d_call: TRBD2
v_call: TRBV2
j_call: TRBJ2-2
clone_size: -

cdr3_aa: CATSRDSYLQGEKLFF
cdr3_nt: TGTGCCACCAGCAGAGATTCTTACCTGCAGGGAGAAAAACTGTTTTTT
cdr3_length: 16
d_call: -
v_call: TRBV15
j_call: TRBJ1-4
clone_size: -

cdr3_aa: CASSQDSAGGSYEQYF
cdr3_nt: TGCGCCAGCAGCCAAGATTCCGCGGGAGGATCCTACGAGCAGTACTTC
cdr3_length: 16
d_call: TRBD2
v_call: TRBV4-3
j_call: TRBJ2-7
clone_size: -

cdr3_aa: CASSLASGAGAVF
cdr3_nt: TGTGCCAGCAGCTTAGCGTCAGGGGCGGGAGCCGTTTTT
cdr3_length: 13
d_call: -
v_call: TRBV7-9
j_call: TRBJ1-4
clone_size: few

cdr3_aa: CASSLGGLAGGDTQYF
cdr3_nt: TGCGCCAGCAGCTTGGGGGGACTAGCGGGGGGAGATACGCAGTATTTT
cdr3_length: 16
d_call: TRBD2
v_call: TRBV5-1
j_call: TRBJ2-3
clone_size: -

cdr3_aa: CATSSQRDEQYF
cdr3_nt: TGTGCCACCAGCTCCCAGCGGGATGAGCAGTACTTC
cdr3_length: 12
d_call: TRBD2
v_call: TRBV15
j_call: TRBJ2-7
clone_size: -

cdr3_aa: CASSLGGMDTGELFF
cdr3_nt: TGTGCCAGCAGTTTAGGAGGAATGGACACCGGGGAGCTGTTTTTT
cdr3_length: 15
d_call: -
v_call: TRBV28
j_call: TRBJ2-2
clone_size: -

cdr3_aa: CASSLGQGVYGYTF
cdr3_nt: TGTGCCAGTAGTCTAGGACAGGGCGTCTATGGCTACACCTTC
cdr3_length: 14
d_call: TRBD1
v_call: TRBV19
j_call: TRBJ1-2
clone_size: -

cdr3_aa: CASSSGGMAYEQYF
cdr3_nt: TGTGCCAGCAGCTCCGGGGGGATGGCCTACGAGCAGTACTTC
cdr3_length: 14
d_call: TRBD2
v_call: TRBV7-9
j_call: TRBJ2-7
clone_size: -

cdr3_aa: CASSMGARSYEQYF
cdr3_nt: TGTGCCAGTAGTATGGGGGCGAGATCCTACGAGCAGTACTTC
cdr3_length: 14
d_call: -
v_call: TRBV19
j_call: TRBJ2-7
clone_size: few

cdr3_aa: CSVDILREDTEAFF
cdr3_nt: TGCAGCGTTGATATTTTGAGGGAAGACACTGAAGCTTTCTTT
cdr3_length: 14
d_call: -
v_call: TRBV29-1
j_call: TRBJ1-1
clone_size: few

cdr3_aa: CASSLGKPPRGRDNEQFF
cdr3_nt: TGTGCCAGCAGCTTAGGCAAACCCCCGCGGGGCAGAGACAATGAGCAGTTCTTC
cdr3_length: 18
d_call: -
v_call: TRBV11-3
j_call: TRBJ2-1
clone_size: -

cdr3_aa: CASCLAGGRETQYF
cdr3_nt: TGTGCTAGTTGTCTAGCGGGGGGGCGGGAGACCCAGTACTTC
cdr3_length: 14
d_call: TRBD2
v_call: TRBV12-5
j_call: TRBJ2-5
clone_size: -

cdr3_aa: CASSQEAGPYYEQYF
cdr3_nt: TGCGCCAGCAGCCAAGAGGCTGGGCCGTACTACGAGCAGTACTTC
cdr3_length: 15
d_call: -
v_call: TRBV4-3
j_call: TRBJ2-7
clone_size: -

cdr3_aa: CAWSVSTGEGNQPQHF
cdr3_nt: TGTGCCTGGAGTGTCTCGACAGGGGAAGGCAATCAGCCCCAGCATTTT
cdr3_length: 16
d_call: TRBD1
v_call: TRBV30
j_call: TRBJ1-5
clone_size: -

cdr3_aa: CATSRDRGGAYLGELFF
cdr3_nt: TGTGCCACCAGCAGAGATAGGGGCGGGGCTTATCTCGGGGAGCTGTTTTTT
cdr3_length: 17
d_call: -
v_call: TRBV15
j_call: TRBJ2-2
clone_size: -

cdr3_aa: CSVERGGYTEAFF
cdr3_nt: TGCAGCGTTGAAAGGGGGGGGTACACTGAAGCTTTCTTT
cdr3_length: 13
d_call: -
v_call: TRBV29-1
j_call: TRBJ1-1
clone_size: few

cdr3_aa: CASSHPRDRDTEAFF
cdr3_nt: TGTGCCAGTAGTCACCCCCGGGACAGGGACACTGAAGCTTTCTTT
cdr3_length: 15
d_call: TRBD1
v_call: TRBV19
j_call: TRBJ1-1
clone_size: once

cdr3_aa: CASSGRDYRWVADTQYF
cdr3_nt: TGTGCCAGCAGCGGCCGGGACTATAGATGGGTCGCAGATACGCAGTATTTT
cdr3_length: 17
d_call: TRBD2
v_call: TRBV28
j_call: TRBJ2-3
clone_size: -

cdr3_aa: CASSLGGLDYEQYF
cdr3_nt: TGTGCCAGCAGCTTAGGGGGACTTGACTACGAGCAGTACTTC
cdr3_length: 14
d_call: -
v_call: TRBV7-2
j_call: TRBJ2-7
clone_size: -

cdr3_aa: CASSFGTSGAFTYEQYF
cdr3_nt: TGTGCCAGCAGCTTTGGGACTAGCGGGGCCTTCACCTACGAGCAGTACTTC
cdr3_length: 17
d_call: TRBD2
v_call: TRBV5-6
j_call: TRBJ2-7
clone_size: -

cdr3_aa: CASSKGRTGRYEQYF
cdr3_nt: TGTGCCAGCAGCAAAGGGAGGACAGGCCGCTACGAGCAGTACTTC
cdr3_length: 15
d_call: -
v_call: TRBV11-2
j_call: TRBJ2-7
clone_size: -

cdr3_aa: CAISGSGQLNNEQFF
cdr3_nt: TGTGCCATCAGTGGCTCAGGACAGCTAAACAATGAGCAGTTCTTC
cdr3_length: 15
d_call: -
v_call: TRBV10-3
j_call: TRBJ2-1
clone_size: -

cdr3_aa: CASSLGLAGNNEQFF
cdr3_nt: TGCGCCAGCAGCTTGGGACTAGCGGGGAACAATGAGCAGTTCTTC
cdr3_length: 15
d_call: TRBD2
v_call: TRBV5-1
j_call: TRBJ2-1
clone_size: few

cdr3_aa: CSVESYTEAFF
cdr3_nt: TGCAGCGTTGAGAGTTACACTGAAGCTTTCTTT
cdr3_length: 11
d_call: -
v_call: TRBV29-1
j_call: TRBJ1-1
clone_size: few

cdr3_aa: CASSPPTGGSYEQYF
cdr3_nt: TGTGCCAGCAGCCCCCCCACAGGGGGAAGCTACGAGCAGTACTTC
cdr3_length: 15
d_call: TRBD1
v_call: TRBV14
j_call: TRBJ2-7
clone_size: -

cdr3_aa: CASSSGRGDTQYF
cdr3_nt: TGTGCCAGCAGTTCCGGACGGGGAGATACGCAGTATTTT
cdr3_length: 13
d_call: -
v_call: TRBV6-6
j_call: TRBJ2-3
clone_size: -

cdr3_aa: CASSQELRGETQYF
cdr3_nt: TGCGCCAGCAGCCAAGAATTAAGGGGAGAGACCCAGTACTTC
cdr3_length: 14
d_call: -
v_call: TRBV4-1
j_call: TRBJ2-5
clone_size: -

cdr3_aa: CASSQGTSPAYEQYF
cdr3_nt: TGCGCCAGCAGCCAGGGTACTAGCCCCGCCTACGAGCAGTACTTC
cdr3_length: 15
d_call: -
v_call: TRBV4-3
j_call: TRBJ2-7
clone_size: once

cdr3_aa: CASSQSLVRSQYF
cdr3_nt: TGTGCCAGCAGCCAATCATTGGTGAGGTCCCAGTACTTC
cdr3_length: 13
d_call: -
v_call: TRBV16
j_call: TRBJ2-5
clone_size: -